The next 7 T cell receptor beta chains were all read from a single sample in a study of CD8 T cells in ankylosing spondylitis. TCRdb itself ran the 5' RACE reads through MiXCR, one entry per CDR3 protein. The sample consists of 100,000 to 150,000 distinct CDR3 sequences, approximately 9.9% of them appearing once. What was sequenced was blood, either unsorted or a sorted T cell fraction (not recorded which). The receptors derive from a male donor with ankylosing spondylitis or in good health (not recorded which).

In this sample, this clonotype turned up many times. The chain uses TRBV29-1 and TRBJ2-2; unclear D gene. V was shortened by 4 bases and J by 2 bases, with 11 bases between the two germline ends. Germline values: CDR1 SQVTM, CDR2 ANQGSEA. The CDR3 is 14 amino acids. The CDR3 protein is CSVGTGQNTGELFF. CDR3 in DNA: TGCAGCGTTGGAACGGGCCAAAACACCGGGGAGCTGTTTTTT.

This clonotype was picked up many times. The gene calls are TRBV29-1 and TRBJ1-5; no clear D. V was pared by 6 bases and J by 6 bases, with 18 bases between. The CDR3 contains 14 residues. CDR1 is SQVTM, CDR2 ANQGSEA, per germline. DNA for the CDR3: TGCAGCGTAGTGAGCCCAAAAGGGCCTCAGCCCCAGCATTTT. Encoded protein: CSVVSPKGPQPQHF.

The chain has TRBV5-1 and TRBJ2-5, with a possible D match to TRBD2 (5 bases). Germline assignment: CDR1 SGHRS and CDR2 YFSETQ. CDR3 length: 15 residues. V was cut by 0 bases and J by 5 bases, with 14 bases left in between. The DNA for the CDR3 is TGCGCCAGCAGCTTGGATGGACGAACGGGGGAGACCCAGTACTTC. It specifies CASSLDGRTGETQYF.

This clonotype was seen a handful of times. The rearrangement links TRBV29-1 to TRBJ2-5; TRBD1 aligns across 9 bases. The CDR3 has 15 residues. The germline gives CDR1 SQVTM, CDR2 ANQGSEA. J gave up 7 bases and V 2 bases, and 11 bases lay outside the gene matches. In nucleotides, the CDR3 is TGCAGCGTTGAAATCGGACAGGGGCACCTTGGGACCCAGTACTTC. It is translated as CSVEIGQGHLGTQYF.

This clonotype was counted between two and nine times. The V call is TRBV30, the J call TRBJ2-5; TRBD1 matches 9 bases. CDR1 GTSNPN and CDR2 SVGIG come from the germline V gene (reference sequence). This CDR3 has 15 amino acids. V gave up 1 base and J gave up 4 bases; unmatched junction bases: 7. The CDR3 bases are TGTGCCTGGAGTGGGGGACAGGGCCCTACAGAGACCCAGTACTTC. It yields the protein CAWSGGQGPTETQYF.

This clonotype was counted at least ten times. The rearrangement uses TRBV7-2 and TRBJ2-1; D remains ambiguous. CDR3 size: 15 residues. V was trimmed by 6 bases and J by 0 bases, leaving 12 bases between them. CDR1 is SGHTA, CDR2 FQGNSA, per germline. CDR3 protein: CASSSDVSSYNEQFF. In nucleotides, the CDR3 is TGTGCCAGCAGTTCCGACGTAAGCTCCTACAATGAGCAGTTCTTC.

This clonotype was counted at least ten times. The chain has TRBV7-9 and TRBJ2-5, with 7 bases matching TRBD1. J was trimmed by 3 bases and V by 1 base; bases with no gene match: 5. There are 15 residues in the CDR3. Germline V gene data show CDR1 as SEHNR and CDR2 as FQNEAQ (reference sequence). CDR3 protein: CASSLGGQIKETQYF. CDR3 DNA: TGTGCCAGCAGCTTAGGGGGACAGATTAAAGAGACCCAGTACTTC. The entire variable domain, with the rest obtained from reference TRBV7-9 and TRBJ2-5, is as follows: DTGVSQNPRHKITKRGQNVTFRCDPISEHNRLYWYRQTLGQGPEFLTYFQNEAQLEKSRLLSDRFSAERPKGSFSTLEIQRTEQGDSAMYLCASSLGGQIKETQYFGPGTRLLVL.